The present entry profiles one TCR beta chain with its context. The target antigen is unknown. Compared with germline, one end of the junction differs, possibly owing to a read error. This sample is drawn from a study of T cell repertoires in cytomegalovirus infection. Whole-study context: Public TCR beta signatures marked donors with CMV infection and the matching HLA. Regarding the study as a whole: What dominated the ex vivo response were HLA-C-restricted CMV-specific TCR beta clonotypes. Pooled public TCR beta family frequency picked out CMV carriers with the relevant HLA.

MiXCR, run by TCRdb on the reads, gives a single entry per CDR3 protein. This table holds a few hundred thousand distinct CDR3 sequences, about an eighth found once. Germline CDR1 SNHLY, CDR2 FYNNEI. This CDR3 contains 13 residues. The sequenced material came from PBMCs. The source is a human donor in good health (CMV status not recorded). Some clones in this sample may be carry-over from other donors' samples. This chain joins TRBV2 and TRBJ2-5, with TRBD1 as a possible D gene (6 bases). DNA for the CDR3: TGTACCAGCAGTGGGACATCCGGAGAGACCCAGTACTTC. Translation: CTSSGTSGETQYF.